The sequence of this TCR beta chain was determined in a study of T cell repertoires in cytomegalovirus infection. Study-level information: Used in the study were CMV epitopes, some recently identified and HLA-C-restricted, others well-studied and HLA-B-restricted. Through public TCR beta signatures, both CMV infection and matching HLA type were indicated.

Germline V lookup: CDR1 SNHLY, CDR2 FYNNEI. The CDR3 totals 14 residues. V gave up 10 bases and J gave up 5 bases, with 21 bases separating them. Concerning this clonotype: As yet, its antigen is unknown.

Findings and limits, study-wide: Predominance within the ex vivo response was attributable to HLA-C-restricted CMV-specific TCR beta clonotypes. The cumulative frequency of public TCR beta families distinguished individuals who carried CMV together with the relevant HLA.

TCRdb redid the calling of the reads with MiXCR, one entry per CDR3 protein. The repertoire has more than 300,000 distinct CDR3 sequences, about 35% of them found once; the top ten carry about 14%. The rearrangement joins TRBV2 to TRBJ2-7; tentatively, D is TRBD1 (5 bases). The sample here was cultured PBMCs, taken from culture after CMV antigen stimulation. The TCR was taken from a human donor in good health (CMV status not recorded). Some clones in this sample may be carry-over from other donors' samples. CDR3 DNA: TGTGCCATCTACAAGGGGCTACCGGCCCACGAGCAGTACTTC. It encodes CAIYKGLPAHEQYF.